Listed below are T cell receptor beta chains from one sample, sequenced in a study of molecular identifiers for immune sequencing clone quantification. TCRdb re-called the PCR reads through MiXCR, storing one row per CDR3 protein. This table holds over 85,000 distinct CDR3 sequences, 35% found once. Material for sequencing was naive CD8+ T cells from blood, with Jurkat cell RNA spiked in. Source of these receptors: a human donor in good health. Some libraries in this study had Jurkat cell RNA spiked in. The CDR3 runs from the conserved cysteine through the conserved F or W. A D gene is named only where the DNA matches it firmly. Size tells how often a clone was seen (once, few, many) or the class of an expanded clone, and some rows leave it out.

>TRBV12-3/TRBV12-4|TRBD1|many|TRBJ1-5
CASGGTDGNQPQHF
TGTGCCAGCGGAGGGACAGACGGGAATCAGCCCCAGCATTTT
>TRBV29-1|-|-|TRBJ2-7
CGVEDSGIYEQYF
TGCGGCGTTGAGGATTCAGGGATCTACGAGCAGTACTTC
>TRBV28|-|-|TRBJ1-1
CAGKTGYTVAFF
TGTGCCGGTAAGACAGGCTACACTGTAGCTTTCTTT
>TRBV28|-|many|TRBJ1-5
CASSLGQPGFYSNQPQHF
TGTGCCAGCAGTTTAGGACAGCCGGGCTTTTATAGCAATCAGCCCCAGCATTTT
>TRBV4-3|TRBD1|-|TRBJ2-3
CASSQLEQGSRTDTQKF
TGCGCCAGCAGCCAGCTAGAACAGGGGTCCCGCACAGATACGCAGAAATTT
>TRBV20-1|TRBD2|-|TRBJ2-3
CSASDWASGREDTQYF
TGCAGTGCTAGTGATTGGGCTAGCGGGAGGGAAGATACGCAGTATTTT
>TRBV28|TRBD2|-|TRBJ2-1
CATLLAASYNEQFF
TGTGCCACCCTACTAGCGGCCTCCTACAATGAGCAGTTCTTC
>TRBV12-3/TRBV12-4|-|-|TRBJ2-5
CASSFQGRVQETQYF
TGTGCCAGCAGTTTTCAGGGGCGGGTACAAGAGACCCAGTACTTC
>TRBV4-1|-|-|TRBJ1-1
CASSQGLEAFF
TGCGCCAGCAGCCAAGGGTTGGAAGCTTTCTTT
>TRBV15|-|many|TRBJ2-4
CATSRVPVNIQYF
TGTGCCACCAGCAGAGTTCCCGTAAACATTCAGTACTTC
>TRBV29-1|-|many|TRBJ1-2
CSVSPYTF
TGCAGCGTTTCTCCTTACACCTTC
>TRBV7-2|TRBD2|-|TRBJ2-3
CASSLVAGGPNTLYF
TGTGCCAGCAGCTTAGTCGCGGGAGGGCCAAATACGCTGTATTTT
>TRBV11-2|TRBD2|once|TRBJ2-3
CAGSLTSGRTDTQYF
TGTGCCGGCAGCTTAACTAGCGGGAGGACAGATACGCAGTATTTT
>TRBV11-2|-|few|TRBJ1-5
CASSLGGFYNQPQHF
TGTGCCAGCAGCTTAGGAGGTTTTTACAATCAGCCCCAGCATTTT
>TRBV28|-|-|TRBJ2-6
CASSLVSGPDVLTF
TGTGCCAGCAGTTTAGTATCAGGGCCGGACGTCCTGACTTTC
>TRBV29-1|-|many|TRBJ1-2
CSDRDSNYGYTF
TGCAGCGACAGAGATTCTAACTATGGCTACACCTTC
>TRBV20-1|-|-|TRBJ2-7
CSASTRSHEQYF
TGCAGTGCTTCGACCCGGTCCCACGAGCAGTACTTC
>TRBV7-8|-|-|TRBJ2-7
CASSSMRQELLYEQYF
TGTGCCAGCAGCTCTATGAGACAGGAACTTCTCTACGAGCAGTACTTC
>TRBV18|-|many|TRBJ1-2
CASSLDAAGYTF
TGTGCCAGCTCACTGGATGCGGCAGGCTACACCTTC
>TRBV7-9|-|few|TRBJ2-2
CASTHTGGVTGELFF
TGTGCCAGCACCCACACCGGAGGGGTGACCGGGGAGCTGTTTTTT
>TRBV12-3/TRBV12-4|-|few|TRBJ2-5
CASSPDDRGETQYF
TGTGCCAGCAGTCCCGATGATAGGGGAGAGACCCAGTACTTC
>TRBV11-2|TRBD1|few|TRBJ2-7
CASSTSQGAAYEQYF
TGTGCCAGCAGCACATCTCAGGGGGCGGCCTACGAGCAGTACTTC
>TRBV5-6|TRBD1|few|TRBJ2-3
CASSHWTGRDTDTQYF
TGTGCCAGCAGCCATTGGACAGGGAGAGACACAGATACGCAGTATTTT
>TRBV9|-|-|TRBJ2-7
CASSGQPSYEQYF
TGTGCCAGCAGCGGACAGCCCTCCTACGAGCAGTACTTC
>TRBV28|-|few|TRBJ1-5
CASSQIRTVAVLPQHF
TGTGCCAGCAGTCAAATTCGGACAGTGGCGGTTCTGCCCCAGCATTTT
>TRBV6-2/TRBV6-3|-|-|TRBJ2-7
CASSPRDWAGEQYF
TGTGCCAGCAGTCCTCGCGACTGGGCGGGCGAGCAGTACTTC
>TRBV13|-|-|TRBJ2-2
CASTPGAFGELFF
TGTGCCAGCACCCCCGGGGCATTCGGGGAGCTGTTTTTT
>TRBV4-2|TRBD2|-|TRBJ2-7
CASSQSLGLAGGGGHEQYF
TGTGCCAGCAGCCAATCCCTGGGACTAGCGGGAGGAGGGGGTCACGAGCAGTACTTC
>TRBV9|TRBD1|few|TRBJ1-1
CASSSSGGTEAFF
TGTGCCAGCAGCAGCTCAGGGGGCACTGAAGCTTTCTTT
>TRBV27|TRBD2|few|TRBJ2-2
CASSLAGGYSLVLFF
TGTGCCAGCAGTTTAGCGGGAGGGTATTCGTTAGTGCTGTTTTTT
>TRBV4-1|-|-|TRBJ1-1
CASSQEGRVEAFF
TGCGCCAGCAGCCAAGAGGGGAGAGTTGAAGCTTTCTTT
>TRBV7-6|TRBD1|few|TRBJ1-1
CASSLEPPTGGAFNTEAFF
TGTGCCAGCAGCTTAGAGCCCCCTACAGGGGGCGCTTTCAACACTGAAGCTTTCTTT
>TRBV15|-|-|TRBJ1-4
CATSRDGVGLNEKLFF
TGTGCCACCAGCAGAGACGGGGTGGGCCTTAATGAAAAACTGTTTTTT
>TRBV19|-|-|TRBJ2-7
CASSIEVRDSYEQYF
TGTGCCAGTAGTATAGAAGTCCGGGACTCCTACGAGCAGTACTTC
>TRBV20-1|TRBD2|few|TRBJ2-7
CSAPGGREQYF
TGCAGTGCCCCCGGCGGGAGGGAGCAGTACTTC
>TRBV10-3|-|-|TRBJ2-1
CAISAAVDAGRSYNEQFF
TGTGCCATCAGTGCAGCTGTCGATGCGGGTAGATCCTACAATGAGCAGTTCTTC
>TRBV12-3/TRBV12-4|TRBD2|once|TRBJ2-7
CASSLRVLAVQGTYEQYF
TGTGCCAGCTCACTCAGGGTACTAGCGGTCCAAGGGACCTACGAGCAGTACTTC
>TRBV4-1|-|many|TRBJ2-2
CASSHKRSTTGELFF
TGCGCCAGCAGCCATAAAAGGAGCACAACCGGGGAGCTGTTTTTT
>TRBV6-6|TRBD1|many|TRBJ1-5
CASSPDRVRQPQHF
TGTGCCAGCAGCCCTGACAGGGTACGTCAGCCCCAGCATTTT
>TRBV13|-|-|TRBJ2-3
CASSLSLGVIPTDTQYF
TGTGCCAGCAGCTTAAGTTTGGGAGTAATACCCACAGATACGCAGTATTTT
>TRBV6-1|-|many|TRBJ1-1
CASSEFWGIWDTEAFF
TGTGCCAGCAGTGAATTCTGGGGGATTTGGGACACTGAAGCTTTCTTT
>TRBV4-2|-|-|TRBJ2-7
CASSQDFEQYF
TGTGCCAGCAGCCAAGATTTCGAGCAGTACTTC
>TRBV12-3/TRBV12-4|-|-|TRBJ2-7
CVSSLARLGGHEQYF
TGTGTCAGCAGTTTGGCGAGACTAGGAGGACACGAGCAGTACTTC
>TRBV2|-|-|TRBJ2-7
CASAGAEQYF
TGTGCCAGCGCAGGGGCCGAGCAGTACTTC
>TRBV9|TRBD1|few|TRBJ2-7
CASSVVPGQVEQYF
TGTGCCAGCAGCGTAGTTCCGGGACAGGTCGAGCAGTACTTC
>TRBV28|-|many|TRBJ1-1
CASSLAGGFNTEAFF
TGTGCCAGCAGTTTAGCGGGGGGTTTCAACACTGAAGCTTTCTTT
>TRBV11-2|-|-|TRBJ1-4
CASSCQGPNEKLFF
TGTGCCAGCAGCTGCCAGGGACCAAATGAAAAACTGTTTTTT
>TRBV11-2|TRBD2|-|TRBJ2-1
CASSLGGLAHNEQFF
TGTGCCAGCAGCTTAGGTGGACTAGCGCACAATGAGCAGTTCTTC
>TRBV9|-|-|TRBJ2-3
CASSAWGREEDTQYF
TGTGCCAGCAGCGCGTGGGGCAGGGAGGAAGATACGCAGTATTTT
>TRBV29-1|-|-|TRBJ2-3
CSVSGADTQYF
TGCAGCGTTAGCGGAGCAGATACGCAGTATTTT
>TRBV28|TRBD1|-|TRBJ1-1
CASSRIPGGRTEAIF
TGTGCCAGCAGCCGCATCCCAGGGGGAAGGACTGAAGCTATCTTT
>TRBV7-9|-|-|TRBJ2-3
CASSLLGSGSDTQYF
TGTGCCAGCAGCTTACTGGGGAGTGGCTCAGATACGCAGTATTTT
>TRBV2|-|-|TRBJ2-5
CASWDIQETLYF
TGTGCCAGCTGGGACATACAAGAGACCCTGTACTTC
>TRBV7-6|-|-|TRBJ1-1
CASSEITEQNTEAFF
TGTGCCAGCAGCGAAATTACAGAGCAGAACACTGAAGCTTTCTTT